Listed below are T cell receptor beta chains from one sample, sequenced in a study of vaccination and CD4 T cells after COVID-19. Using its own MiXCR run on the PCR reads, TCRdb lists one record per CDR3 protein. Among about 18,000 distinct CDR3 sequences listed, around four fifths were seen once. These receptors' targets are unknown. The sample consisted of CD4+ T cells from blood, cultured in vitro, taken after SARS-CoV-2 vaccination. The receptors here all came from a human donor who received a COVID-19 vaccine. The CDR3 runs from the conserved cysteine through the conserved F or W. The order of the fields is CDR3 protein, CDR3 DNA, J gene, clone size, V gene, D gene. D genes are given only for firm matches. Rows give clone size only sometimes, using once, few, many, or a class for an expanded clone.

CAWNRDTEAFF TGTGCCTGGAACAGAGACACTGAAGCTTTCTTT TRBJ1-1 NA TRBV30 NA
CASSDSQAGQPQHF TGTGCCAGCAGTGATAGTCAGGCGGGGCAGCCCCAGCATTTT TRBJ1-5 NA TRBV6-1 NA
CASSSSGTGIPGELFF TGTGCCAGTAGTTCGTCCGGGACAGGGATACCCGGGGAGCTGTTTTTT TRBJ2-2 NA TRBV19 TRBD1
CAWSPSPGNEQYF TGTGCCTGGAGTCCGTCTCCAGGGAACGAGCAGTACTTC TRBJ2-7 NA TRBV30 NA
CASSLQGRNTEAFF TGTGCCAGCAGTTTACAGGGGAGGAACACTGAAGCTTTCTTT TRBJ1-1 NA TRBV27 NA
CSAPTGGVYGYTF TGCAGTGCTCCCACAGGGGGCGTGTATGGCTACACCTTC TRBJ1-2 NA TRBV20-1 TRBD1
CASSPLGGGTSSEETQYF TGTGCCAGCTCCCCTCTGGGGGGAGGAACCTCGTCGGAAGAGACCCAGTACTTC TRBJ2-5 few TRBV18 NA
CSARFGVYGTQYF TGCAGTGCGCGGTTTGGGGTTTATGGGACCCAGTACTTC TRBJ2-5 NA TRBV20-1 NA
CSVPEVNTEAFF TGCAGCGTACCCGAGGTTAACACTGAAGCTTTCTTT TRBJ1-1 NA TRBV29-1 NA
CASSLGRNGNYGYTF TGCGCCAGCAGCTTGGGACGGAACGGAAACTATGGCTACACCTTC TRBJ1-2 NA TRBV5-1 NA
CASSPRQGYQPQHF TGTGCCAGTAGTCCTCGACAGGGATATCAGCCCCAGCATTTT TRBJ1-5 few TRBV19 TRBD1
CASSEFRGAYNEQFF TGTGCCAGCAGTGAATTCCGGGGGGCATACAATGAGCAGTTCTTC TRBJ2-1 once TRBV2 NA
CASSATGGRGYGYTF TGTGCCAGTAGTGCAACAGGGGGCCGAGGCTATGGCTACACCTTC TRBJ1-2 NA TRBV19 TRBD1
CASSVQGSAGNTIYF TGTGCCAGCAGTGTACAAGGGTCAGCTGGAAACACCATATATTTT TRBJ1-3 NA TRBV2 NA
CATSRDPGPYGYTF TGTGCCACCAGCAGAGATCCCGGGCCTTATGGCTACACCTTC TRBJ1-2 few TRBV15 NA
CASRFYRDSLNTEAFF TGTGCCAGTAGGTTTTACCGGGACAGCCTGAACACTGAAGCTTTCTTT TRBJ1-1 NA TRBV19 TRBD1
CASSAPRSERETQYF TGTGCCAGCAGCGCCCCCCGTTCGGAACGCGAGACCCAGTACTTC TRBJ2-5 NA TRBV6-1 NA
CAWSFRTGEGGNTIYF TGTGCCTGGAGTTTCCGGACAGGGGAAGGTGGAAACACCATATATTTT TRBJ1-3 NA TRBV30 TRBD1
CATSEPSTSGGTAYNEQFF TGTGCCACCAGTGAGCCATCGACTAGCGGGGGGACAGCGTACAATGAGCAGTTCTTC TRBJ2-1 NA TRBV24-1 TRBD2
CSAIKAAGEETQYF TGCAGTGCTATAAAGGCAGCGGGGGAGGAGACCCAGTACTTC TRBJ2-5 NA TRBV20-1 TRBD2
CASSKGTGGSDTEAFF TGTGCCAGCAGCAAAGGGACAGGGGGCTCGGACACTGAAGCTTTCTTT TRBJ1-1 NA TRBV21-1 NA
CATSRDSGEIYGYTF TGTGCCACCAGCAGAGATTCGGGGGAAATCTATGGCTACACCTTC TRBJ1-2 NA TRBV15 NA